A single TCR beta chain is shown here with its context. This clone was detected once. Its antigen remains unidentified. Nothing much larger sits one base from this clone, and base qualities are not available. These data come from a study of shared clonotypes between healthy human individuals (dated by TCRdb to the early 2020s). About the study as a whole: The cohort comprised two women and a few men aged 18 to 49 years. Different laboratories and diverse techniques were used to prepare libraries and sequence TCR repertoires, to increase sequencing depth and limit assay-specific biases. Each donor's leukapheresis produced roughly between roughly 0.9 and 9 billion PBMCs. For each donor, three plates each were used for CD4 naive and CD4 memory, two plates were used for CD8 naive, and one plate was used for CD8 memory. To estimate repertoire size and how much clonotypes are shared between individuals, the study performed deep sequencing of blood TCR repertoires from roughly five healthy adults.

The CDR3 measures 13 amino acids from cysteine to phenylalanine. The read is trimmed to its CDR3 DNA, 39 bases read in frame from base 1. The germline V gene (reference sequence) supplies CDR1 LNHDA and CDR2 SQIVND. From V the trimming removes 10 bases and from J it removes 2 bases, while the gene matches leave 7 bases of the junction unaccounted for. TCR CDR3 regions were amplified from genomic DNA by multiplex PCR using the deep immunoSEQ assay. Genomic DNA extracted from each cell subset was distributed evenly over all wells of several immunoSEQ 96-well plates, and each plate served as one replicate. For sorted subsets, roughly 200 ng of genomic DNA, equivalent to 30,000 or so T cell genomes, went into each replicate PCR. Purified libraries were measured with a Qubit 3.0 fluorometer, size-checked on a Bioanalyzer 2100, and measured again with the KAPA Library Quantification kit. Every immunoSEQ 96-well plate was sequenced on a separate single-read 150-cycle Illumina NextSeq 550 flow cell. The authors' pipeline ran thus. The immunoSEQ output contained only junctional sequences without quality scores, so filtering could not match that applied to full-length reads. To assign V/J genes and CDR3, sequences were annotated using PyIR, a Python wrapper for IgBLAST v1.9, with IMGT germline references. Reads with weak V/J assignments (E-value above 1e-6), missing CDR3, stop codons, out-of-frame junctions, or ambiguous translated residues were removed. V3J clonotypes were defined as sequences sharing the same inferred V gene, J gene, and CDR3 amino acid sequence. To compute the percentage overlap between repertoires, the number of shared unique clonotypes was divided by the size of the smaller repertoire. Richness of each repertoire was evaluated using RTK rarefaction, the Chao1 estimator, and Recon v2.1 estimates of unobserved clonotypes. OLGA was used to compute generation probabilities for all TCRbeta clonotypes that the gDNA method yielded from a few donors. TCRdb took over this immuneACCESS table, retaining in-frame rearrangements with V and J assigned. Such tables are incomplete; in checked studies, under half of the missing clones stem from an unresolved V gene, and the remainder is unexplained. Clonal size and the V and J genes are those of that table, whereas D and trimming came from the DNA. Within this sample are hundreds of thousands of clones, with around 93% of them counted one time only. The ten largest clones take up more than 20% of the sample.

CD8 naive samples were CD45RO-negative cells positively selected for CCR7, giving a CD45RA+CCR7+ population that excluded TemRA cells. Healthy HIV-negative adults with no recently reported acute infections or vaccinations were included as donors. Every donor was a Caucasian adult living in Nashville, Tennessee, USA. Blood was obtained by leukapheresis, after which PBMCs were separated by Ficoll-Histopaque density gradient centrifugation and cryopreserved in liquid nitrogen vapor phase. Analytical flow cytometry was used to check the purity and quantity of every magnetically sorted T cell population. Genomic DNA was isolated from each sorted fraction and quantified by UV absorbance on a Nanodrop 2000c. The research as a whole found: The small number of donors limited the genetic and exposure-history diversity represented. Pairwise subsampling indicated that sequencing depth was expected to affect the degree of clonotype sharing among donors. Only blood was sampled, and tissue TCR repertoires likely differ from those in blood. Incomplete sequencing was indicated by rarefaction of sorted-subset datasets, despite the large sequencing depth. When several donors were compared, the shared fraction of clonotypes was 5% to 6.5% for naive CD4, 3.5% for naive CD8, 2% to 2.5% for memory CD4, and less than 0.45% for memory CD8. Higher generation probabilities were observed for clonotypes shared by all four sorted-subset donors than for non-shared clonotypes. Estimated clonotype richness was generally larger for naive than for memory subsets.

The sequence links TRBV19 to TRBJ2-7; 8 junctional bases match TRBD2. Sequencing input: naive CD8+ T cells sorted from blood. Per the publication, the cell subset or site label means: CD45RA+CCR7+. The source is a man aged 25-45 years in good health. The base sequence is TGTGCCACCTCGGGAGGGATGGCCTACGAGCAGTACTTC. It specifies CATSGGMAYEQYF.